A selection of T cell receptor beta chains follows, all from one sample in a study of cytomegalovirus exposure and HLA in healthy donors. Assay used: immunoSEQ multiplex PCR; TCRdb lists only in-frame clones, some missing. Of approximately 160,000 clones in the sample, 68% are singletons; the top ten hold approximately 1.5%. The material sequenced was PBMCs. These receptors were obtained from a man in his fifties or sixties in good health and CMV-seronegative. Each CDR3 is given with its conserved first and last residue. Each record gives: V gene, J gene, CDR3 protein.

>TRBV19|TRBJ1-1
CASSIDGTGDTEAFF
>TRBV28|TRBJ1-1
CASGDNREAFF
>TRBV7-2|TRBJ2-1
CASSRDRGSYNEQFF
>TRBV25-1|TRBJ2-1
CASSDPGQGNEQFF
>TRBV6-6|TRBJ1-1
CASSYSSQNTEAFF
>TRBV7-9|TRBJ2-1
CASSPSGGAYNEQFF
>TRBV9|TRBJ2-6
CASSVVAGLTSGANVLTF
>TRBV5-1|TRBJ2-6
CASSPGGSSGANVLTF
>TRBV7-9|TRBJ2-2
CASSSTQAENTGELFF
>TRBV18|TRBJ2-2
CASSPVGQGGTGELFF
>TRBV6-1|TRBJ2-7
CASSGWGQGEQYF
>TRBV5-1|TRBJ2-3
CASALLAGGSTDTQYF
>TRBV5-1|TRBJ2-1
CASSLVGASGGKSNEQFF
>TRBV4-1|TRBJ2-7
CASSLGQGDSYEQYF
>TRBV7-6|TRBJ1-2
CASSQTGFSYTF
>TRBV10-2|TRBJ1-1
CASSESAFMNTEAFF
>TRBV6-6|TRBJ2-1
CASSSGNIHNEQFF
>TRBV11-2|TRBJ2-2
CASSSTSGGAGELFF
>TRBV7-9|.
CASNPSRGSTYEQYF
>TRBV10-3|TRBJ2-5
CAIGEPGLAGGETQYF
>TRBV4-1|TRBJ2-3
CASSPSGVTQYF
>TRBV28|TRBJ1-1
CASSFGADVTEAFF
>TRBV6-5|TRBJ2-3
CATSRGVRTDTQYF
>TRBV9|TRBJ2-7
CASSVGGSSYEQYF
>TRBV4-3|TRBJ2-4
CASSQDPKTSQFSIQYF
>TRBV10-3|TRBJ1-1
CAITRDRDGTEAFF
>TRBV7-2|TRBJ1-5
CASSLEARVRQPQHF
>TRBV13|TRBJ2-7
CASSSAGTGVRYEQYF
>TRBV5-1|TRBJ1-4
CASSPGGANEKLFF
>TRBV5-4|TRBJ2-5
CASSLARGRETQYF
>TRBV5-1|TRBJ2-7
CASSLDRVTYEQYF
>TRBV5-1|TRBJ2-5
CASTARGLLETQYF
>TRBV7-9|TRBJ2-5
CASSSPSRQGKWQETQYF